These T cell receptor beta chains were read from a single sample in a study of T cells after yellow fever vaccination. TCRdb independently ran MiXCR on the 5' RACE reads; one entry per CDR3 protein. The data hold under 550,000 distinct CDR3 sequences, with around a fifth observed a single time. This sample comprised PBMCs, obtained roughly 20 days after the first yellow fever vaccination. The receptors derive from a young man who received the YFV17D yellow fever vaccine. CDR3s include the opening cysteine and the closing phenylalanine or tryptophan. A D gene is named only where the DNA matches it firmly. Clone sizes are given selectively: once, few, many, or a class where the clone is expanded.

abundance: NA
d_gene: NA
v_gene: TRBV5-6
j_gene: TRBJ2-2
CDR3nt: TGTGCCAGCAGCGCGGGGCCCGGGGAGCTGTTTTTT
CDR3aa: CASSAGPGELFF

abundance: NA
d_gene: NA
v_gene: TRBV5-1
j_gene: TRBJ2-3
CDR3nt: TGCGCCAGCAGCCCCACGACGGACACAGATACGCAGTATTTT
CDR3aa: CASSPTTDTDTQYF

abundance: few
d_gene: TRBD1
v_gene: TRBV12-3/TRBV12-4
j_gene: TRBJ2-5
CDR3nt: TGTGCCAGCTCCCGGTCCAGGGGGGAGACCCAGTACTTC
CDR3aa: CASSRSRGETQYF

abundance: many
d_gene: TRBD1
v_gene: TRBV12-3/TRBV12-4
j_gene: TRBJ1-4
CDR3nt: TGTGCCAGCAGAAGACAGGGGGCACCTAATGAAAAACTGTTTTTT
CDR3aa: CASRRQGAPNEKLFF

abundance: few
d_gene: TRBD1
v_gene: TRBV6-1
j_gene: TRBJ1-1
CDR3nt: TGTGCCAGCAGTGCGGACAGGGGATGGACTGAAGCTTTCTTT
CDR3aa: CASSADRGWTEAFF

abundance: NA
d_gene: NA
v_gene: TRBV20-1
j_gene: TRBJ2-5
CDR3nt: TGCAGTGCTGGAGGACACCAAGAGACCCAGTACTTC
CDR3aa: CSAGGHQETQYF

abundance: NA
d_gene: NA
v_gene: TRBV6-5
j_gene: TRBJ2-4
CDR3nt: TGTGCCAGCTATTCGGCCAAAAACATTCAGTACTTC
CDR3aa: CASYSAKNIQYF

abundance: NA
d_gene: NA
v_gene: TRBV7-2
j_gene: TRBJ2-1
CDR3nt: TGTGCCAGCAGGATCCAGGGGAGCTCCTACAATGAGCAGTTCTTC
CDR3aa: CASRIQGSSYNEQFF

abundance: few
d_gene: NA
v_gene: TRBV6-2/TRBV6-3
j_gene: TRBJ2-3
CDR3nt: TGTGCCACCTTCAAGGTTCCCACAGATACGCAGTATTTT
CDR3aa: CATFKVPTDTQYF

abundance: NA
d_gene: NA
v_gene: TRBV20-1
j_gene: TRBJ1-2
CDR3nt: TGCAGTGCCAAGGCCCCAAGGAACTATGGCTACACCTTC
CDR3aa: CSAKAPRNYGYTF

abundance: NA
d_gene: NA
v_gene: TRBV15
j_gene: TRBJ1-4
CDR3nt: TGTGCCACCAGCAGAGATGTTTTGATTGAAAAACTGTTTTTT
CDR3aa: CATSRDVLIEKLFF

abundance: few
d_gene: NA
v_gene: TRBV5-4
j_gene: TRBJ1-1
CDR3nt: TGTGCCAGCAGCCTACCAGAGGGTCTAACTGAAGCTTTCTTT
CDR3aa: CASSLPEGLTEAFF

abundance: few
d_gene: NA
v_gene: TRBV4-1
j_gene: TRBJ2-1
CDR3nt: TGCGCCAGCAGCCAAGGCCGGGGAGGCACCTACAATGAGCAGTTCTTC
CDR3aa: CASSQGRGGTYNEQFF

abundance: NA
d_gene: TRBD2
v_gene: TRBV5-1
j_gene: TRBJ2-3
CDR3nt: TGCGCCAGTTTACTAGCGGGGAACACAGATACGCAGTATTTT
CDR3aa: CASLLAGNTDTQYF

abundance: few
d_gene: NA
v_gene: TRBV6-1
j_gene: TRBJ2-7
CDR3nt: TGTGCCATCTTAAGGGGACTTCGCCACTCCTACGAGCAGTACTTC
CDR3aa: CAILRGLRHSYEQYF

abundance: few
d_gene: NA
v_gene: TRBV7-6
j_gene: TRBJ1-2
CDR3nt: TGTGCCAGCAGCCCAGACGGGGGGTATGGCTACACCTTC
CDR3aa: CASSPDGGYGYTF

abundance: NA
d_gene: NA
v_gene: TRBV5-1
j_gene: TRBJ2-7
CDR3nt: TGCGCCAGCAGCTTGCCCCCTAACAGGCTCCCCGGCGAGCAGTACTTC
CDR3aa: CASSLPPNRLPGEQYF

abundance: few
d_gene: NA
v_gene: TRBV7-2
j_gene: TRBJ1-2
CDR3nt: TGTGCCAGCAGCTTAAACCGCTATGGCTACACCTTC
CDR3aa: CASSLNRYGYTF

abundance: few
d_gene: NA
v_gene: TRBV6-5
j_gene: TRBJ2-5
CDR3nt: TGTGCCAGCAGTTGGAACGTCCTGGGAGGAGAGACCCAGTACTTC
CDR3aa: CASSWNVLGGETQYF

abundance: NA
d_gene: NA
v_gene: TRBV10-3
j_gene: TRBJ2-2
CDR3nt: TGTGCCATCAGTGACAAAAACCGGCGGGGGAACACCGGGGAGCTGTTTTTT
CDR3aa: CAISDKNRRGNTGELFF

abundance: NA
d_gene: TRBD2
v_gene: TRBV9
j_gene: TRBJ2-3
CDR3nt: TGTGCCAGCACGACTAGCGGGGATCTCACAGATACGCAGTATTTT
CDR3aa: CASTTSGDLTDTQYF

abundance: NA
d_gene: NA
v_gene: TRBV12-3/TRBV12-4
j_gene: TRBJ1-1
CDR3nt: TGTGCCAGCAGTTTAACAGCCGGGGGGAACACTGAAGCTTTCTTT
CDR3aa: CASSLTAGGNTEAFF

abundance: NA
d_gene: TRBD1
v_gene: TRBV5-1
j_gene: TRBJ1-5
CDR3nt: TGCGCCAGCAGCTTAGGAGGGACAGACAATCAGCCCCAGCATTTT
CDR3aa: CASSLGGTDNQPQHF

abundance: NA
d_gene: NA
v_gene: TRBV25-1
j_gene: TRBJ2-7
CDR3nt: TGTGCCAGCAGTGACCCCAGGGGCAGGACCTACGAGCAGTACTTC
CDR3aa: CASSDPRGRTYEQYF

abundance: few
d_gene: NA
v_gene: TRBV20-1
j_gene: TRBJ2-5
CDR3nt: TGCAGTGCTAGAGATACGGGCGCTGAGACCCAGTACTTC
CDR3aa: CSARDTGAETQYF

abundance: NA
d_gene: NA
v_gene: TRBV20-1
j_gene: TRBJ1-1
CDR3nt: TGCAGTGCTAGAGATGGGGGGAACACTGAAGCTTTCTTT
CDR3aa: CSARDGGNTEAFF

abundance: NA
d_gene: TRBD1
v_gene: TRBV9
j_gene: TRBJ1-1
CDR3nt: TGTGCCAGCAGCGGGTCCCGGGACAGGGGGGGTGAAGCTTTCTTT
CDR3aa: CASSGSRDRGGEAFF

abundance: few
d_gene: NA
v_gene: TRBV29-1
j_gene: TRBJ2-3
CDR3nt: TGCAGCGTTGAGATGGGAGATACGCAGTATTTT
CDR3aa: CSVEMGDTQYF

abundance: few
d_gene: NA
v_gene: TRBV15
j_gene: TRBJ2-7
CDR3nt: TGTGCCACCAGCACCCGCGGAGGGGGCGCGTCCAACTACGAGCAGTACTTC
CDR3aa: CATSTRGGGASNYEQYF

abundance: many
d_gene: NA
v_gene: TRBV27
j_gene: TRBJ1-5
CDR3nt: TGTGCCAGCACCGCGAGGGGGTTTGGCAATCAGCCCCAGCATTTT
CDR3aa: CASTARGFGNQPQHF

abundance: NA
d_gene: NA
v_gene: TRBV27
j_gene: TRBJ2-1
CDR3nt: TGTGCCAGCAAACTTGAGGGGGGAAGCTCCTACAATGAGCAGTTCTTC
CDR3aa: CASKLEGGSSYNEQFF

abundance: NA
d_gene: NA
v_gene: TRBV2
j_gene: TRBJ2-5
CDR3nt: TGTGCCAGCAGTGAAGACCCCGGGGGGACCCAGTACTTC
CDR3aa: CASSEDPGGTQYF

abundance: few
d_gene: TRBD2
v_gene: TRBV9
j_gene: TRBJ2-1
CDR3nt: TGTGCCAGCAGCGTAGAAGGAGCGGGGGGACCGTACAATGAGCAGTTCTTC
CDR3aa: CASSVEGAGGPYNEQFF

abundance: NA
d_gene: NA
v_gene: TRBV7-2
j_gene: TRBJ2-5
CDR3nt: TGTGCCAGCGGCCCTGGCGTTGAGACCCAGTACTTC
CDR3aa: CASGPGVETQYF

abundance: NA
d_gene: NA
v_gene: TRBV4-1
j_gene: TRBJ2-1
CDR3nt: TGCGCCAGCAGCCGGGCTTGGGGTAATGAGCAGTTCTTC
CDR3aa: CASSRAWGNEQFF

abundance: few
d_gene: NA
v_gene: TRBV11-2
j_gene: TRBJ2-1
CDR3nt: TGTGCCAGCAGCTTAGACAACTACAATGAGCAGTTCTTC
CDR3aa: CASSLDNYNEQFF

abundance: few
d_gene: TRBD1
v_gene: TRBV12-3/TRBV12-4
j_gene: TRBJ2-5
CDR3nt: TGTGCCAGCAGCACGGGACAGGGCGGTCAAGAGACCCAGTACTTC
CDR3aa: CASSTGQGGQETQYF

abundance: NA
d_gene: TRBD1
v_gene: TRBV7-3
j_gene: TRBJ1-1
CDR3nt: TGTGCCAGCAGCTTAATTTTCGGACAGGGGGCGATTCGAAGCACTGAAGCTTTCTTT
CDR3aa: CASSLIFGQGAIRSTEAFF

abundance: many
d_gene: TRBD2
v_gene: TRBV12-3/TRBV12-4
j_gene: TRBJ2-1
CDR3nt: TGTGCCAGCAGGTCTTTAGCGGGGGGTATCTCCTACAATGAGCAGTTCTTC
CDR3aa: CASRSLAGGISYNEQFF

abundance: NA
d_gene: NA
v_gene: TRBV5-6
j_gene: TRBJ2-1
CDR3nt: TGTGCCAGCGGCCCCGGGGGACAGCACAATGAGCAGTTCTTC
CDR3aa: CASGPGGQHNEQFF

abundance: NA
d_gene: NA
v_gene: TRBV20-1
j_gene: TRBJ2-1
CDR3nt: TGCAGTGCTAGAGATTGGTTAATCAATGAGCAGTTCTTC
CDR3aa: CSARDWLINEQFF

abundance: few
d_gene: NA
v_gene: TRBV7-9
j_gene: TRBJ2-1
CDR3nt: TGTGCCAGCAGCTTAGCGGGGGTCCCCATTAATGAGCAGTTCTTC
CDR3aa: CASSLAGVPINEQFF

abundance: NA
d_gene: NA
v_gene: TRBV20-1
j_gene: TRBJ2-7
CDR3nt: TGCAGTGCTAGGTTTCCGAGCGGGCACTACGAGCAGTACTTC
CDR3aa: CSARFPSGHYEQYF

abundance: once
d_gene: NA
v_gene: TRBV9
j_gene: TRBJ2-3
CDR3nt: TGTGCCAGCAGCCAGCCAGACGTGAGGGGTACGCAGTATTTT
CDR3aa: CASSQPDVRGTQYF

abundance: NA
d_gene: NA
v_gene: TRBV7-9
j_gene: TRBJ1-1
CDR3nt: TGTGCCAGCAGCTCATCCATAAGGACAAAAAACACTGAAGCTTTCTTT
CDR3aa: CASSSSIRTKNTEAFF

abundance: NA
d_gene: TRBD2
v_gene: TRBV10-3
j_gene: TRBJ2-1
CDR3nt: TGTGCCATCGCCGGGACTAGTCTCAATGAGCAGTTCTTC
CDR3aa: CAIAGTSLNEQFF